This is a list of T cell receptor beta chains from one sample in a study of CD8 T cells in Susac syndrome. Using its own MiXCR run on the immunoSEQ multiplex PCR reads, TCRdb lists one record per CDR3 protein. The data contain a few hundred thousand distinct CDR3 sequences, approximately 92% of them singletons. The sample consisted of CD4+ T cells from PBMCs. The receptors were gathered from a human donor with multiple sclerosis. CDR3s include the opening cysteine and the closing phenylalanine or tryptophan. A D gene is named only where the DNA matches it firmly. Some rows mark clone size as missing; the rest say once, few, many or name a class of expanded clone.

>once|TRBJ1-3|TRBV19|.
TGTGCCAGTAGTATAGATCGGGACTCTGGAAACACCATATATTTT
CASSIDRDSGNTIYF
>.|TRBJ1-1|TRBV7-9|TRBD1
TGTGCCAGCAGCAAATCGGGACAGGGGCTAACCCCGGCTTTCTTT
CASSKSGQGLTPAFF
>.|TRBJ1-5|TRBV2|TRBD1
TGTGCCAGCAGTCGGACAGGGTCATTTCAGCCCCAGCATTTT
CASSRTGSFQPQHF
>.|TRBJ1-1|TRBV6-8|.
TGTGCCAGCAGTGCCTGGGTGGGGTCCCGAGCTTTCTTT
CASSAWVGSRAFF
>.|TRBJ2-3|TRBV27|TRBD2
TGTGCCAGCAGGTGGACTAGAAGCACAGATACGCAGTATTTT
CASRWTRSTDTQYF
>.|TRBJ1-6|TRBV28|.
TGTGCCAGCAGGGCCGGGACCTATAATTCACCCCTCCACTTT
CASRAGTYNSPLHF
>.|TRBJ2-7|TRBV7-9|.
TGTGCCAGCAGCAGAGGACAGCCCTACGAGCAGTACTTC
CASSRGQPYEQYF
>.|TRBJ1-2|TRBV20-1|.
TGCAGTGCTAGAGGGGAGACAGGCTATGGCTACACCTTC
CSARGETGYGYTF
>.|TRBJ2-6|TRBV4-1|TRBD1
TGCGCCAGCAGCCAGGGACAGGGGGCGGCCGGGGCCAACGTCCTGACTTTC
CASSQGQGAAGANVLTF
>.|TRBJ2-1|TRBV20-1|TRBD2
TGCAGTGCTAGACCTAGCGGGAGCCGGGGGAATGAGCAGTTCTTC
CSARPSGSRGNEQFF
>.|TRBJ1-1|TRBV29-1|.
TGCAGCGGTAAAGGATTCAAAGCTGAAGCTTTCTTT
CSGKGFKAEAFF
>once|TRBJ2-3|TRBV25-1|.
TGTGCCAGCAGTCGGGGAGCTTCAGATACGCAGTATTTT
CASSRGASDTQYF
>.|TRBJ1-1|TRBV14|.
TGTGCCAGCAGCCAAGTTGGGGTGTTCACTGAAGCTTTCTTT
CASSQVGVFTEAFF
>.|TRBJ1-2|TRBV29-1|TRBD1
TGCAGCGTTCCTGAGACAGGGCCCTATGGCTACACCTTC
CSVPETGPYGYTF
>.|TRBJ1-1|TRBV24-1|.
TGTGCCACCCGCGGAGGTTACACTGAAGCTTTCTTT
CATRGGYTEAFF
>.|TRBJ2-5|TRBV5-6|.
TGTGCCAGCAGCCCCCGCACGGGAGTGAAGGAGACCCAGTACTTC
CASSPRTGVKETQYF
>.|TRBJ1-4|TRBV7-9|.
TGTGCCAGCAGCTTATCGGGACGGAACGAAAAACTGTTTTTT
CASSLSGRNEKLFF
>once|TRBJ1-4|TRBV19|TRBD1
TGTGCCAGTAGTACCCTACAGGGGCGGGGACACGAAAAACTGTTTTTT
CASSTLQGRGHEKLFF
>.|TRBJ1-2|TRBV25-1|.
TGTGCCAGCAGTGCCCAGGGGAGCTATGGCTACACCTTC
CASSAQGSYGYTF
>.|TRBJ2-2|TRBV20-1|TRBD1
TGCAGTGCTAGTCCGGACAGGGTAGACACCGGGGAGCTGTTTTTT
CSASPDRVDTGELFF
>.|TRBJ2-3|TRBV7-9|.
TGTGCCAGCAGCGCCATTGGGACCCCCACTAGCACAGATACGCAGTATTTT
CASSAIGTPTSTDTQYF
>.|TRBJ1-1|TRBV14|.
TGTGCCAGCAGCTCACCCACCAGGACTGAAGCTTTCTTT
CASSSPTRTEAFF
>.|TRBJ2-6|TRBV19|.
TGTGCCAGTCACCGCGGGGCTGGGGCCAACGTCCTGACTTTC
CASHRGAGANVLTF
>.|TRBJ1-5|TRBV6-6|.
TGTGCCAGCAGTCGCCGGGACAAAAATCAGCCCCAGCATTTT
CASSRRDKNQPQHF
>few|TRBJ1-2|TRBV6-5|TRBD1
TGTGCCAGCTCAGGGGGGCTCTATGGCTACACCTTC
CASSGGLYGYTF